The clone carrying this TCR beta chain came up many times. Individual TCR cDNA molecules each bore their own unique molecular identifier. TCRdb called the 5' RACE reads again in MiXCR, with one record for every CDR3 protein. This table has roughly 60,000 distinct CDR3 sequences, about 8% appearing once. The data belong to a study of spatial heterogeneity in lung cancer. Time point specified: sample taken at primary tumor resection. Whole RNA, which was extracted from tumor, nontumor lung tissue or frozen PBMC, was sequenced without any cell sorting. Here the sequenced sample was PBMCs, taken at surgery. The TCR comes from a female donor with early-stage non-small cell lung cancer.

CDR3 protein: CASSYSTAGELFF. The CDR3 DNA reads as TGTGCCAGCAGTTACTCGACAGCCGGGGAGCTGTTTTTT. The V call is TRBV6-5, the J call TRBJ2-2; perhaps TRBD1 as D (5 bases). Per the germline V gene, CDR1 is MNHEY and CDR2 is SVGAGI. CDR3 length: 13 residues. Trimming left V 0 bases short and J 6 bases short, with 5 bases between.